The rows below give T cell receptor beta chains drawn from one sample of a study of T-cell reconstitution after alpha-beta-depleted transplantation in children. TCRdb reprocessed the PCR reads with MiXCR, giving one entry per CDR3 protein. The sample contains roughly 790,000 distinct CDR3 sequences, 15% to 20% of which appear only once. The sequencing here drew on PBMCs, mostly from graft donor cells, taken 360 days after TCRalphabeta/CD19-depleted stem cell transplant. These receptor sequences come from a male patient between 5 and 17 years old who had a stem cell transplant for acute lymphoblastic leukemia, so the T cells may come from the graft donor. Each CDR3 is given with its conserved first and last residue. Fields, in order: V gene, J gene, clone size, D gene, CDR3 protein, CDR3 DNA. A D gene is named only where the DNA matches it firmly. For some rows the clone size is stated as once, few or many, or as a class when expanded; others skip it.

V gene: TRBV5-5
J gene: TRBJ2-7
clone size: few
D gene: TRBD2
CDR3 protein: CASRAGGRYEQYF
CDR3 DNA: TGTGCCAGCAGAGCGGGAGGGCGCTACGAGCAGTACTTC

V gene: TRBV25-1
J gene: TRBJ2-1
clone size: few
D gene: NA
CDR3 protein: CASSAQLMNEQFF
CDR3 DNA: TGTGCCAGCAGTGCCCAGCTAATGAATGAGCAGTTCTTC

V gene: TRBV5-1
J gene: TRBJ2-1
clone size: many
D gene: TRBD2
CDR3 protein: CASSSLAGGPNEQFF
CDR3 DNA: TGCGCCAGCAGCTCACTAGCGGGAGGCCCAAATGAGCAGTTCTTC

V gene: TRBV29-1
J gene: TRBJ2-3
clone size: NA
D gene: NA
CDR3 protein: CSVAGRNTDTQYF
CDR3 DNA: TGCAGCGTTGCCGGACGCAACACAGATACGCAGTATTTT

V gene: TRBV12-3/TRBV12-4
J gene: TRBJ1-2
clone size: few
D gene: NA
CDR3 protein: CATVAQGSTYGYTF
CDR3 DNA: TGTGCCACCGTCGCACAGGGTTCGACCTATGGCTACACCTTC

V gene: TRBV6-1
J gene: TRBJ2-7
clone size: NA
D gene: TRBD2
CDR3 protein: CASGLAGGSYEQYF
CDR3 DNA: TGTGCCAGCGGCCTAGCGGGAGGGTCCTACGAGCAGTACTTC

V gene: TRBV12-3/TRBV12-4
J gene: TRBJ2-7
clone size: NA
D gene: NA
CDR3 protein: CASSSLGTLSYEQYF
CDR3 DNA: TGTGCCAGCAGTTCCCTGGGGACACTATCCTACGAGCAGTACTTC

V gene: TRBV9
J gene: TRBJ2-1
clone size: many
D gene: NA
CDR3 protein: CASSGGNYNEQFF
CDR3 DNA: TGTGCCAGCAGCGGCGGAAACTACAATGAGCAGTTCTTC

V gene: TRBV11-3
J gene: TRBJ2-1
clone size: few
D gene: NA
CDR3 protein: CASSSRANEQFF
CDR3 DNA: TGTGCCAGCAGCTCTCGTGCAAATGAGCAGTTCTTC

V gene: TRBV6-5
J gene: TRBJ2-1
clone size: NA
D gene: NA
CDR3 protein: CASSYVQNNEQFF
CDR3 DNA: TGTGCCAGCAGTTACGTACAAAACAATGAGCAGTTCTTC

V gene: TRBV29-1
J gene: TRBJ2-7
clone size: few
D gene: NA
CDR3 protein: CSVESWTEPYEQYF
CDR3 DNA: TGCAGCGTTGAATCATGGACAGAACCCTACGAGCAGTACTTC

V gene: TRBV4-1
J gene: TRBJ1-2
clone size: few
D gene: NA
CDR3 protein: CASSVSGGYTF
CDR3 DNA: TGCGCCAGCAGCGTAAGTGGTGGCTACACCTTC

V gene: TRBV27
J gene: TRBJ2-7
clone size: few
D gene: TRBD1
CDR3 protein: CASRQVWTGEFEQYF
CDR3 DNA: TGTGCCAGCAGACAAGTTTGGACAGGGGAGTTCGAGCAGTACTTC

V gene: TRBV27
J gene: TRBJ2-3
clone size: few
D gene: NA
CDR3 protein: CASSLRVAGRSSTDTQYF
CDR3 DNA: TGTGCCAGCAGTTTAAGGGTGGCAGGCCGATCTAGCACAGATACGCAGTATTTT

V gene: TRBV5-1
J gene: TRBJ2-6
clone size: few
D gene: TRBD1
CDR3 protein: CASSTGQKVSGANVLTF
CDR3 DNA: TGCGCCAGCAGCACGGGACAGAAAGTCTCTGGGGCCAACGTCCTGACTTTC

V gene: TRBV28
J gene: TRBJ1-4
clone size: NA
D gene: NA
CDR3 protein: CASSWTEREKLFF
CDR3 DNA: TGTGCCAGCAGTTGGACTGAAAGGGAAAAACTGTTTTTT

V gene: TRBV12-3/TRBV12-4
J gene: TRBJ2-7
clone size: many
D gene: TRBD2
CDR3 protein: CASSSGLAGVYEQYF
CDR3 DNA: TGTGCCAGCAGCTCCGGATTAGCGGGAGTCTACGAGCAGTACTTC

V gene: TRBV20-1
J gene: TRBJ2-3
clone size: NA
D gene: NA
CDR3 protein: CSARTSGLPAQYF
CDR3 DNA: TGCAGTGCTAGAACATCGGGCCTCCCCGCGCAGTATTTT

V gene: TRBV5-6
J gene: TRBJ2-3
clone size: few
D gene: NA
CDR3 protein: CASSLRQTLADTQYF
CDR3 DNA: TGTGCCAGCAGCTTGAGACAGACGCTGGCAGATACGCAGTATTTT

V gene: TRBV7-7
J gene: TRBJ2-5
clone size: few
D gene: TRBD1
CDR3 protein: CASSLEGAIQYF
CDR3 DNA: TGTGCCAGCAGCTTAGAGGGGGCAATCCAGTACTTC

V gene: TRBV20-1
J gene: TRBJ2-7
clone size: many
D gene: NA
CDR3 protein: CSAPPLTGFYEQYF
CDR3 DNA: TGCAGTGCGCCTCCCTTGACGGGCTTTTACGAGCAGTACTTC

V gene: TRBV30
J gene: TRBJ2-3
clone size: many
D gene: NA
CDR3 protein: CAWSYFFGQTDTQYF
CDR3 DNA: NA

V gene: TRBV12-3/TRBV12-4
J gene: TRBJ1-1
clone size: many
D gene: TRBD1
CDR3 protein: CASSPRDRGNTEAFF
CDR3 DNA: TGTGCCAGCAGTCCCCGGGACAGGGGGAACACTGAAGCTTTCTTT

V gene: TRBV15
J gene: TRBJ2-5
clone size: NA
D gene: TRBD1
CDR3 protein: CATSTWDRGDQETQYF
CDR3 DNA: TGTGCCACCAGCACCTGGGACAGGGGGGACCAAGAGACCCAGTACTTC

V gene: TRBV6-4
J gene: TRBJ2-2
clone size: NA
D gene: NA
CDR3 protein: CASSVAQGGTGELFF
CDR3 DNA: TGTGCCAGCAGTGTTGCACAGGGCGGCACCGGGGAGCTGTTTTTT

V gene: TRBV12-3/TRBV12-4
J gene: TRBJ2-1
clone size: NA
D gene: TRBD2
CDR3 protein: CASSSPAELAGSNEQFF
CDR3 DNA: TGTGCCAGCAGCTCCCCCGCTGAGCTAGCGGGTTCCAATGAGCAGTTCTTC

V gene: TRBV4-1
J gene: TRBJ2-1
clone size: NA
D gene: TRBD2
CDR3 protein: CASRGLAGGLYNEQFF
CDR3 DNA: TGCGCCAGCAGGGGACTAGCGGGAGGATTATACAATGAGCAGTTCTTC

V gene: TRBV30
J gene: TRBJ2-7
clone size: NA
D gene: NA
CDR3 protein: CAWSGVFYEQYF
CDR3 DNA: TGTGCCTGGAGTGGGGTTTTCTACGAGCAGTACTTC

V gene: TRBV24-1
J gene: TRBJ2-5
clone size: NA
D gene: TRBD2
CDR3 protein: CATSDWLAGETQYF
CDR3 DNA: TGTGCCACCAGTGATTGGCTAGCGGGAGAGACCCAGTACTTC

V gene: TRBV5-1
J gene: TRBJ2-7
clone size: NA
D gene: TRBD2
CDR3 protein: CASRGLVTSYEQYF
CDR3 DNA: TGCGCCAGCAGGGGACTAGTTACGTCCTACGAGCAGTACTTC

V gene: TRBV20-1
J gene: TRBJ1-1
clone size: few
D gene: NA
CDR3 protein: CSASPGTLSGAFF
CDR3 DNA: TGCAGTGCTAGCCCGGGGACGCTCTCTGGCGCTTTCTTT

V gene: TRBV4-2
J gene: TRBJ2-2
clone size: NA
D gene: NA
CDR3 protein: CASSPGLVGELFF
CDR3 DNA: TGTGCCAGCAGCCCTGGCCTCGTCGGGGAGCTGTTTTTT

V gene: TRBV5-1
J gene: TRBJ2-2
clone size: many
D gene: TRBD2
CDR3 protein: CASSGGLATNTGELFF
CDR3 DNA: TGCGCCAGCAGCGGGGGACTAGCGACCAACACCGGGGAGCTGTTTTTT

V gene: TRBV12-3/TRBV12-4
J gene: TRBJ2-1
clone size: many
D gene: NA
CDR3 protein: CASSPRGFEQFF
CDR3 DNA: TGTGCCAGCAGCCCTAGGGGATTCGAGCAGTTCTTC

V gene: TRBV4-1
J gene: TRBJ2-4
clone size: few
D gene: NA
CDR3 protein: CASSQDRSKNIQYF
CDR3 DNA: TGCGCCAGCAGCCAAGATCGGAGCAAAAACATTCAGTACTTC

V gene: TRBV18
J gene: TRBJ1-1
clone size: NA
D gene: TRBD1
CDR3 protein: CASSRRQGETEAFF
CDR3 DNA: TGTGCCAGCTCGAGAAGACAGGGTGAGACTGAAGCTTTCTTT

V gene: TRBV7-2
J gene: TRBJ1-2
clone size: NA
D gene: TRBD1
CDR3 protein: CASSIRDRVYGCTF
CDR3 DNA: TGTGCCAGCAGCATTCGGGACAGAGTATATGGCTGCACCTTC

V gene: TRBV4-1
J gene: TRBJ2-3
clone size: many
D gene: NA
CDR3 protein: CASSQGLMADTQYF
CDR3 DNA: TGCGCCAGCAGCCAAGGACTAATGGCAGATACGCAGTATTTT

V gene: TRBV11-2
J gene: TRBJ2-1
clone size: NA
D gene: NA
CDR3 protein: CASSLVTYSSYNEQFF
CDR3 DNA: TGTGCCAGCAGCTTAGTTACGTATAGCTCCTACAATGAGCAGTTCTTC

V gene: TRBV12-3/TRBV12-4
J gene: TRBJ2-7
clone size: few
D gene: TRBD1
CDR3 protein: CASTGTGSHEQYF
CDR3 DNA: TGTGCCAGCACCGGGACAGGGTCCCACGAGCAGTACTTC

V gene: TRBV7-2
J gene: TRBJ2-4
clone size: few
D gene: NA
CDR3 protein: CASSLAPLTRAKNIQYF
CDR3 DNA: TGTGCCAGCAGCTTAGCCCCACTGACACGAGCCAAAAACATTCAGTACTTC

V gene: TRBV12-3/TRBV12-4
J gene: TRBJ2-4
clone size: few
D gene: NA
CDR3 protein: CASTNFAGLAKNIQYF
CDR3 DNA: TGTGCCAGCACCAACTTCGCGGGACTAGCCAAAAACATTCAGTACTTC

V gene: TRBV12-5
J gene: TRBJ2-7
clone size: few
D gene: NA
CDR3 protein: CASGLVVIRDGSYEQYF
CDR3 DNA: TGTGCTAGTGGTTTGGTGGTGATCCGGGATGGATCCTACGAGCAGTACTTC

V gene: TRBV9
J gene: TRBJ2-7
clone size: NA
D gene: TRBD2
CDR3 protein: CASSVATGGKYEQYF
CDR3 DNA: TGTGCCAGCAGCGTAGCAACGGGAGGGAAATACGAGCAGTACTTC

V gene: TRBV20-1
J gene: TRBJ2-7
clone size: NA
D gene: NA
CDR3 protein: CSARDRRPRSYEQYF
CDR3 DNA: TGCAGTGCTAGAGATAGGCGCCCGCGCTCCTACGAGCAGTACTTC

V gene: TRBV27
J gene: TRBJ2-1
clone size: NA
D gene: TRBD1
CDR3 protein: CASSHRGRIDNEQFF
CDR3 DNA: TGTGCCAGCAGTCACAGGGGGCGGATCGACAATGAGCAGTTCTTC

V gene: TRBV7-3
J gene: TRBJ1-1
clone size: few
D gene: NA
CDR3 protein: CASSLYPESNTEAFF
CDR3 DNA: TGTGCCAGCAGCTTATATCCTGAATCGAACACTGAAGCTTTCTTT

V gene: TRBV10-1
J gene: TRBJ2-1
clone size: few
D gene: TRBD1
CDR3 protein: CASSAGTGAGRLDNEQFF
CDR3 DNA: TGCGCCAGCAGTGCCGGGACAGGGGCCGGACGATTAGACAATGAGCAGTTCTTC

V gene: TRBV4-1
J gene: TRBJ2-3
clone size: few
D gene: TRBD2
CDR3 protein: CASSQGSMRTSGRKDTQYF
CDR3 DNA: TGCGCCAGCAGCCAAGGCTCCATGAGGACTAGCGGGAGGAAAGATACGCAGTATTTT

V gene: TRBV24-1
J gene: TRBJ1-2
clone size: few
D gene: TRBD1
CDR3 protein: CATSDPGTGRRYTF
CDR3 DNA: TGTGCCACCAGTGACCCCGGGACAGGGAGGCGCTACACCTTC

V gene: TRBV20-1
J gene: TRBJ2-6
clone size: few
D gene: NA
CDR3 protein: CSARDVRRADGANVLTF
CDR3 DNA: TGCAGTGCTAGAGATGTCCGTAGGGCGGATGGGGCCAACGTCCTGACTTTC

V gene: TRBV12-3/TRBV12-4
J gene: TRBJ1-2
clone size: few
D gene: NA
CDR3 protein: CASSSHYRGSYGYTF
CDR3 DNA: TGTGCCAGCAGTTCTCACTATAGGGGTAGCTATGGCTACACCTTC

V gene: TRBV4-1
J gene: TRBJ1-5
clone size: few
D gene: TRBD1
CDR3 protein: CASSLRGGKNQPQHF
CDR3 DNA: TGCGCCAGCAGCCTCAGGGGGGGAAAGAATCAGCCCCAGCATTTT

V gene: TRBV10-3
J gene: TRBJ2-2
clone size: many
D gene: NA
CDR3 protein: CAISDDTGELFF
CDR3 DNA: TGTGCCATCAGTGATGACACCGGGGAGCTGTTTTTT

V gene: TRBV29-1
J gene: TRBJ1-2
clone size: few
D gene: NA
CDR3 protein: CSALGYGYTF
CDR3 DNA: TGCAGCGCTTTGGGCTATGGCTACACCTTC

V gene: TRBV6-5
J gene: TRBJ1-3
clone size: few
D gene: NA
CDR3 protein: CASSYTSRVSSGNTIYF
CDR3 DNA: TGTGCCAGCAGTTACACATCAAGGGTTAGCTCTGGAAACACCATATATTTT